Presented here are 8 T cell receptor beta chains from one specimen sequenced in a study of T-cell memory formation after mild COVID-19 (dated by TCRdb to the early 2020s). The receptor library was made with 5' RACE. Sequencing instrument: Illumina NovaSeq 6000. TCRdb passed the public sequencing reads through fastp at Q25 and MiXCR, retaining productive beta sequences. Identical CDR3 proteins give one entry, which carries the most common genes and DNA. The sample table shows over 300,000 distinct CDR3 sequences, and 20% to 25% are seen once. The top ten constitute 21% of the sample. The specimen was PBMCs or a T cell subset sorted from them (not recorded which). The receptors were gathered from a man between 18 and 29 years old who had mild COVID-19 (a few samples of this study predate the infection). The sample titles of this study are shuffled in the database, so cell type and time point are left out; the donor was told from shared clones.

The table lists this clonotype with a few counts. The J gene is TRBJ2-1, the V gene TRBV2, with D possibly being TRBD2 (6 bases). This CDR3 has 15 residues. V was clipped by 4 bases and J by 2 bases, with 12 bases between them. Looked up from germline, CDR1 is SNHLY and CDR2 is FYNNEI. CDR3 coding DNA: TGTGCCAGCAGTGGGGAGGAAAGCCCCTACAATGAGCAGTTCTTC. This gives the protein CASSGEESPYNEQFF.

The chain couples TRBV4-3 to TRBJ1-2, with 7 bases aligning to TRBD1. Germline-derived CDR1 and CDR2 are LGHNA and YSLEER. This CDR3 contains 16 residues. V trimming: 0 bases; J trimming: 5 bases; junction bases outside the gene matches: 9. The CDR3 nucleotides read TGCGCCAGCAGCCAAGATTCGCCGACAGGGAGGTATGGCTACACCTTC. This codes for CASSQDSPTGRYGYTF.

In its sample, this clonotype was seen many times. The chain combines TRBV5-1 with TRBJ1-3; 7 nucleotides align to TRBD1. Looked up from germline, CDR1 is SGHRS and CDR2 is YFSETQ. The CDR3 is made up of 14 amino acids. Unmatched junction bases numbered 12, after V lost 6 bases and J lost 9 bases. The CDR3 here is CASTPGTAEGTIYF. CDR3 in DNA: TGCGCCAGCACGCCTGGGACAGCCGAGGGCACCATATATTTT. Supplemented by reference TRBV5-1 and TRBJ1-3, the full variable domain reads KAGVTQTPRYLIKTRGQQVTLSCSPISGHRSVSWYQQTPGQGLQFLFEYFSETQRNKGNFPGRFSGRQFSNSRSEMNVSTLELGDSALYLCASTPGTAEGTIYFGEGSWLTVV.

J is TRBJ2-2 and V is TRBV4-3; 12 bases line up with TRBD2. The V segment lost 0 bases and the J segment 6 bases; nucleotides outside the gene matches: 8. The CDR3 contains 18 residues. Germline V gene lookup returns CDR1 LGHNA and CDR2 YSLEER. The CDR3 spells CASSQELLAGGPSGELFF. The CDR3 region has the DNA TGCGCCAGCAGCCAAGAACTTCTAGCGGGGGGGCCATCCGGGGAGCTGTTTTTT.

CDR3 loop: CSATPQNNQPQHF. The CDR3 region has the DNA TGCAGTGCTACTCCACAGAACAATCAGCCCCAGCATTTT. The J gene is TRBJ1-5, the V gene TRBV20-1; D not certain. Trimming removed 4 bases at V and 3 bases at J, with 10 bases between. Germline-derived CDR1 and CDR2 are DFQATT and SNEGSKA (reference sequence). CDR3 size: 13 residues.

The gene calls are TRBV5-1 and TRBJ2-5; 8 bases match TRBD1. CDR3 size: 15 residues. With V trimmed by 4 bases and J by 5 bases, 10 bases remained unmatched. Germline-derived CDR1 and CDR2 are SGHRS and YFSETQ. Here the CDR3 reads CASSVRQGWDETQYF. The CDR3 DNA follows: TGCGCCAGCAGCGTCCGACAGGGGTGGGATGAGACCCAGTACTTC. Full variable domain (missing parts from reference TRBV5-1 and TRBJ2-5): KAGVTQTPRYLIKTRGQQVTLSCSPISGHRSVSWYQQTPGQGLQFLFEYFSETQRNKGNFPGRFSGRQFSNSRSEMNVSTLELGDSALYLCASSVRQGWDETQYFGPGTRLLVL.

This clonotype was picked up many times. J is TRBJ1-1 and V is TRBV6-2 or TRBV6-3; the match to TRBD1 covers 8 bases. Trimming cost V 5 bases and J 0 bases; bases outside gene matches: 5. This CDR3 has 15 residues. Germline V gene data show CDR1 as MNHEY and CDR2 as SVGEGT. The CDR3 DNA sequence: TGTGCCAGCAGTGAGCTGACAGGGGTGAACACTGAAGCTTTCTTT. Protein: CASSELTGVNTEAFF.

The V and J genes are TRBV5-1 and TRBJ2-5, with a weak D call TRBD2 (6 bases). V was clipped by 0 bases and J by 3 bases, with 12 bases between them. This CDR3 region has 15 residues. CDR1 SGHRS and CDR2 YFSETQ come from the germline V gene. CDR3 residues: CASSLARTGEETQYF. The CDR3 DNA is TGCGCCAGCAGCTTGGCCAGGACGGGAGAAGAGACCCAGTACTTC.